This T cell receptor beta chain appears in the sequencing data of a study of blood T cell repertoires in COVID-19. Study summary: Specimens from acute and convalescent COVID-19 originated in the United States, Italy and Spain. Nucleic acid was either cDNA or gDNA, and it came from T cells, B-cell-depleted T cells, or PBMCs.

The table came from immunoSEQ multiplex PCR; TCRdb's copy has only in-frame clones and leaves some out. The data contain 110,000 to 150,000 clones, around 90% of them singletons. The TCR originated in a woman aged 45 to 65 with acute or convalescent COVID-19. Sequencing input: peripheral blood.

The CDR3 nucleotides read TGTGCCAGTAGTTACAGGGACACCGGGGAGCTGTTTTTT. This codes for CASSYRDTGELFF. The V and J genes are TRBV19 and TRBJ2-2; D perhaps matches TRBD1 (6 bases). This CDR3 comprises 13 residues. V lost 5 bases and J 3 bases, leaving 7 bases between the germline ends. Germline CDR1 reads LNHDA; CDR2 reads SQIVND (reference sequence).